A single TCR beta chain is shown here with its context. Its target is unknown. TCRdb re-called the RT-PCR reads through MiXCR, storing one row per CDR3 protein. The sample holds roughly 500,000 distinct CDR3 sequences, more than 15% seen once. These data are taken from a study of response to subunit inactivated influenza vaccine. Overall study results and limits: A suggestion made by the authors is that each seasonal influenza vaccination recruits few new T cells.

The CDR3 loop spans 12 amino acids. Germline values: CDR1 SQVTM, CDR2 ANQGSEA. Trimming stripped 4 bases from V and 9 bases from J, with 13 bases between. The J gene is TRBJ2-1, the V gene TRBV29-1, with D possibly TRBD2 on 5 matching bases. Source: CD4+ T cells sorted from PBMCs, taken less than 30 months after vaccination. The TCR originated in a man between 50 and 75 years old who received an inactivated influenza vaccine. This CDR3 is CSVGLAVGEQFF. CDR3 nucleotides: TGCAGCGTTGGGCTAGCTGTGGGTGAGCAGTTCTTC.